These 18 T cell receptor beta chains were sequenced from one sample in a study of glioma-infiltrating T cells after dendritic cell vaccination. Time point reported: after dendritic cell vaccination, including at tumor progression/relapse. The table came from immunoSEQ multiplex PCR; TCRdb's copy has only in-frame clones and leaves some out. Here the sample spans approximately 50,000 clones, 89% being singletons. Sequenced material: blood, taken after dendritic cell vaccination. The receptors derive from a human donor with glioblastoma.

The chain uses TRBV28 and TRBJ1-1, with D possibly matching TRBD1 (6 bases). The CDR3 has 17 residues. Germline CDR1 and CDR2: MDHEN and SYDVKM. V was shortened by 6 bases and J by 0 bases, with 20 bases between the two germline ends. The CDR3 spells CASRKKGSQGMNTEAFF. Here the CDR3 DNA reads TGTGCCAGCAGGAAAAAAGGGTCTCAGGGGATGAACACTGAAGCTTTCTTT.

CDR3 DNA: TGTGCCAGCGACAGTCCCTGGGGCACTGAAGCTTTCTTT. Translation gives CASDSPWGTEAFF. The chain combines TRBV19 with TRBJ1-1; D might be TRBD1 (5 bases). Trimming removed 9 bases from V and 4 bases from J, with 15 bases in between. The CDR3 spans 13 residues. From germline, CDR1 is LNHDA and CDR2 SQIVND (reference sequence).

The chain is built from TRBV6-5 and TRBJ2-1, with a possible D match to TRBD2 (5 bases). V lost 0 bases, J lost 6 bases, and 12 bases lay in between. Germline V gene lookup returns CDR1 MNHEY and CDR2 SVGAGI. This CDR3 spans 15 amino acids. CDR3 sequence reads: CASSYSGGRANEQFF. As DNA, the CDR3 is TGTGCCAGCAGTTACTCAGGCGGGCGCGCCAATGAGCAGTTCTTC.

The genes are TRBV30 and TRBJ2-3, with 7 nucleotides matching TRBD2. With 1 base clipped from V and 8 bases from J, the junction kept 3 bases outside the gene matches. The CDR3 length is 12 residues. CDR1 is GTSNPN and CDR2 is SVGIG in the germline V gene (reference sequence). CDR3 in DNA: TGTGCCTGGAGTGGCGGGGAGGGTACGCAGTATTTT. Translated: CAWSGGEGTQYF.

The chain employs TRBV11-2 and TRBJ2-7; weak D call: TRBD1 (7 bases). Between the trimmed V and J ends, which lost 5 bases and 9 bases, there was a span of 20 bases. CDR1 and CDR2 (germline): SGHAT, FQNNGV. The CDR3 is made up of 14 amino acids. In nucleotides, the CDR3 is TGTGCCAGCAGCGCAGGCGGCGGGACAGCGGCGCAGTACTTC. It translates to CASSAGGGTAAQYF.

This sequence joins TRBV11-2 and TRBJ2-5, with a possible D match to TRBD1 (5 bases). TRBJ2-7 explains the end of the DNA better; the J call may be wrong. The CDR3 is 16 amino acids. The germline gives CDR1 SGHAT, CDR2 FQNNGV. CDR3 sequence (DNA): TGTGCCAGCAGCTTAGAATGGACATCATCCTTACACGAGCAGTACTTC. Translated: CASSLEWTSSLHEQYF.

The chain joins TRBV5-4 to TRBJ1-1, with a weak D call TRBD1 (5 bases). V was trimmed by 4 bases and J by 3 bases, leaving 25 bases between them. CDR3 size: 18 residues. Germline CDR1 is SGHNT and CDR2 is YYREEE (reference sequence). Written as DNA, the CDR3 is TGTGCCAGCAGCCCGTCGCCGGTTCAGGGCCCCGACGACACTGAAGCTTTCTTT. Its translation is CASSPSPVQGPDDTEAFF.

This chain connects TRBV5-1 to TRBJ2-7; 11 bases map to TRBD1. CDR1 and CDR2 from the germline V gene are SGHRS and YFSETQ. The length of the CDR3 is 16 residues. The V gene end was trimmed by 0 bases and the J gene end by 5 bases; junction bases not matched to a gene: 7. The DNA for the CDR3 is TGCGCCAGCAGCTTGGCCCGGACAGGGGGCGCGGACGAGCAGTACTTC. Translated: CASSLARTGGADEQYF.

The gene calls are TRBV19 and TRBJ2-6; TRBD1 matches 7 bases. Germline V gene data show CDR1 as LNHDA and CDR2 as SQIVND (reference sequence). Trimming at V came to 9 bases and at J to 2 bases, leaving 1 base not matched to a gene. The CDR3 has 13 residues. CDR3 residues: CASGQAGANVLTF. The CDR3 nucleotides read TGTGCCAGCGGACAGGCTGGGGCCAACGTCCTGACTTTC.

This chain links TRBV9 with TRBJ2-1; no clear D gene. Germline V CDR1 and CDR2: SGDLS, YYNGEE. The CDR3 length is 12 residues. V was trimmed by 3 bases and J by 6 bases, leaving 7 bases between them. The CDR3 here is CASSAGFNEQFF. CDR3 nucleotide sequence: TGTGCCAGCAGCGCAGGCTTCAATGAGCAGTTCTTC.

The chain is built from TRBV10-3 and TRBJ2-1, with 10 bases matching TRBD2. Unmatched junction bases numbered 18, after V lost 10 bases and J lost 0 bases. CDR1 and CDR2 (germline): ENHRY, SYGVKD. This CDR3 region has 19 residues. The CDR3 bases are TGTGCCACCGCCGGGACTAGCGAAGGGACGACAAGCTCCTACAATGAGCAGTTCTTC. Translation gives CATAGTSEGTTSSYNEQFF.

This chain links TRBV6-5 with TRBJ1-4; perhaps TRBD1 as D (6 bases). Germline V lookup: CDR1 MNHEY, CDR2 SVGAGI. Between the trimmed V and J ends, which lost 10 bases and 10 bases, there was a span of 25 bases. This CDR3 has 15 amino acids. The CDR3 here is CATTHGGSLVRKLFF. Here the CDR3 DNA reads TGTGCCACGACCCATGGGGGCTCTCTAGTGAGAAAACTGTTTTTT.

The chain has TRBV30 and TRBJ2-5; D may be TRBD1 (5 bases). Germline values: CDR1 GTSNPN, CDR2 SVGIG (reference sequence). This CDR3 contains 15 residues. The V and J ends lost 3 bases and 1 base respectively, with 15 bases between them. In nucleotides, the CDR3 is TGTGCCTGGAGCCAATACCCACAGGTCCAAGAGACCCAGTACTTC. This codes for CAWSQYPQVQETQYF.

The CDR3 DNA is TGTGCCAGTTTGGACAGGACCTTGAACACCAACACTGAAGCTTTCTTT. Encoded protein: CASLDRTLNTNTEAFF. V and J are TRBV19 and TRBJ1-1; TRBD1 aligns across 7 bases. V shed 8 bases and J 2 bases; nucleotides not matched to a gene: 14. The CDR3 spans 16 residues. The germline CDR1 and CDR2 sequences are LNHDA and SQIVND (reference sequence).

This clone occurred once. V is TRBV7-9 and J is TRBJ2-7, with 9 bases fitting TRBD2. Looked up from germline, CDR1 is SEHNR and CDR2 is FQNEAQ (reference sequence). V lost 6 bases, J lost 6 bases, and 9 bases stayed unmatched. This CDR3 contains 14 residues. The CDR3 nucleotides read TGTGCCAGCAGTTCAGCGGGAGGCAGAGGCGAGCAGTACTTC. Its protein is CASSSAGGRGEQYF. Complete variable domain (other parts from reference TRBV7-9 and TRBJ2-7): DTGVSQNPRHKITKRGQNVTFRCDPISEHNRLYWYRQTLGQGPEFLTYFQNEAQLEKSRLLSDRFSAERPKGSFSTLEIQRTEQGDSAMYLCASSSAGGRGEQYFGPGTRLTVT.

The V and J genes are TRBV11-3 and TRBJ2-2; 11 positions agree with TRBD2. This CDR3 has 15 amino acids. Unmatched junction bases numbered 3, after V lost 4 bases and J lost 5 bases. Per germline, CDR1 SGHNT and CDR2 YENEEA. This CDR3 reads CASSSRLAGTGELFF. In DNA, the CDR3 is TGTGCCAGCAGCTCCCGACTAGCGGGGACCGGGGAGCTGTTTTTT.

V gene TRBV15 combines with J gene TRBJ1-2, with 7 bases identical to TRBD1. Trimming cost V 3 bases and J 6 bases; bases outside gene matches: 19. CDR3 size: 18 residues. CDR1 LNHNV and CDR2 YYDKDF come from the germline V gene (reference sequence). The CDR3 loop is CATSSPLTWAGGIDGYTF. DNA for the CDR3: TGTGCCACCAGCAGCCCTTTAACCTGGGCAGGGGGAATTGATGGCTACACCTTC.

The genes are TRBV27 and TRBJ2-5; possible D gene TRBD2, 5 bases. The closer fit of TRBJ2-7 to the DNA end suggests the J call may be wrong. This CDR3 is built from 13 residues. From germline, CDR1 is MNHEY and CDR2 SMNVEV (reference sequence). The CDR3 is CAVAGDSSYEQYF. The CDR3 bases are TGTGCCGTCGCCGGGGATAGCTCCTACGAGCAGTACTTC.